The 22 T cell receptor beta chains given below trace back to one sample, sequenced in a study of blood T cell repertoires in COVID-19. Repertoires were generated with immunoSEQ multiplex PCR, while TCRdb's copy carries only in-frame clones and drops some. This table holds 50,000 to 80,000 clones, 84% found once. Source material: peripheral blood. The receptors were sampled from a woman aged 55-70 years with acute or convalescent COVID-19.

This clone was detected only once. The chain employs TRBV6-5 and TRBJ1-3; tentatively, D is TRBD1 (6 bases). Trimming shortened V by 6 bases and J by 2 bases, and 11 bases separated the two germline ends. This CDR3 is 14 amino acids long. In germline, CDR1 is MNHEY, CDR2 SVGAGI. The CDR3 loop is CASRQQGAGNTIYF. The DNA for the CDR3 is TGTGCCAGCAGACAACAGGGAGCTGGAAACACCATATATTTT.

J is TRBJ2-3 and V is TRBV3-1 (or the pseudogene TRBV3-2); 13 nucleotides match TRBD2. Per the germline V gene, CDR1 is LGHDT and CDR2 is YNNKEL (reference sequence). The V segment lost 3 bases and the J segment 4 bases; nucleotides outside the gene matches: 1. The length of the CDR3 is 15 residues. CDR3 amino acids: CASSQGLAGSDTQYF. CDR3 in DNA: TGTGCCAGCAGCCAGGGACTAGCGGGGTCAGATACGCAGTATTTT.

The chain is built from TRBV7-2 and TRBJ2-2; D uncertain. The germline CDR1 and CDR2 sequences are SGHTA and FQGNSA. With 4 bases removed from V and 5 bases from J, the gap between germline ends came to 11 bases. This CDR3 comprises 14 residues. As DNA, the CDR3 is TGTGCCAGCAGCTCCTCCCTAGAAACCGGGGAGCTGTTTTTT. It is translated as CASSSSLETGELFF.

This clone was seen only a few times. This chain joins TRBV7-3 and TRBJ1-6, with 9 bases aligning to TRBD1. The length of the CDR3 is 14 residues. Germline trimming cut 5 bases from V and 8 bases from J; bases unmatched to any gene: 4. The germline V gene has CDR1 SGHTA and CDR2 FQGTGA. The CDR3 loop is CASSKQGADSPLHF. CDR3 DNA: TGTGCCAGCAGCAAACAGGGGGCTGATTCACCCCTCCACTTT.

The chain uses TRBV6-5 and TRBJ2-1; the match to TRBD2 covers 7 bases. The CDR3 is 16 residues long. CDR1 is MNHEY, CDR2 SVGAGI, per germline. J lost 0 bases, V lost 4 bases, and 6 bases had no gene match. CDR3 in DNA: TGTGCCAGCAGTTCCCTGGGGGGGGGCTCCTACAATGAGCAGTTCTTC. Translating it yields CASSSLGGGSYNEQFF.

The chain links TRBV19 to TRBJ1-4; 8 nucleotides agree with TRBD1. The CDR3 has 14 amino acids. With V trimmed by 5 bases and J by 8 bases, 7 bases remained unmatched. Germline loops: CDR1 LNHDA, CDR2 SQIVND (reference sequence). The CDR3 sequence is CASSSQGAGEKLFF. DNA of the CDR3: TGTGCCAGTAGTTCTCAGGGGGCTGGGGAAAAACTGTTTTTT.

The genes are TRBV13 and TRBJ2-5, with 8 bases matching TRBD1. Trimming at V came to 3 bases and at J to 4 bases, leaving 13 bases not matched to a gene. The CDR3 length is 17 residues. Germline CDR1 PRHDT, CDR2 FYEKMQ (reference sequence). In nucleotides, the CDR3 is TGTGCCAGCAGCTTGACCCTCCAGGGGGCTGGCCGAGAGACCCAGTACTTC. Its translation: CASSLTLQGAGRETQYF. Full variable domain (outside the CDR3, taken from reference TRBV13 and TRBJ2-5): AAGVIQSPRHLIKEKRETATLKCYPIPRHDTVYWYQQGPGQDPQFLISFYEKMQSDKGSIPDRFSAQQFSDYHSELNMSSLELGDSALYFCASSLTLQGAGRETQYFGPGTRLLVL.

This clone has a single count. The rearrangement joins TRBV5-1 to TRBJ2-1; no clear D. Germline CDR1 and CDR2: SGHRS and YFSETQ. CDR3 size: 12 residues. V lost 2 bases and J 9 bases, leaving 9 bases between the germline ends. The CDR3 nucleotides read TGCGCCAGCAGCTTATTTGGCTTTGAGCAGTTCTTC. Protein: CASSLFGFEQFF.

The V and J genes are TRBV4-1 and TRBJ1-3; D perhaps matches TRBD1 (5 bases). V was trimmed by 1 base and J by 2 bases, leaving 9 bases between them. The CDR3 has 15 residues. Germline V gene lookup returns CDR1 MGHRA and CDR2 YSYEKL. The CDR3 bases are TGCGCCAGCAGCCAAGCGCGGGGGGCTGGAAACACCATATATTTT. It is translated as CASSQARGAGNTIYF.

J is TRBJ2-7 and V is TRBV4-1, with 9 bases identical to TRBD1. Germline CDR1 is MGHRA and CDR2 is YSYEKL. V was clipped by 5 bases and J by 0 bases; unmatched bases: 5. CDR3 length: 15 amino acids. The CDR3 nucleotides are TGCGCCAGCAGCGCACCGGGACAGGGCTCCTACGAGCAGTACTTC. Translated, it gives CASSAPGQGSYEQYF.

This clone was seen a single time. The gene calls are TRBV5-1 and TRBJ2-1; 12 nucleotides agree with TRBD2. The CDR3 covers 16 residues. The V and J ends lost 0 bases and 7 bases, in that order; junction bases with no gene match: 5. Germline CDR1 is SGHRS and CDR2 is YFSETQ. The CDR3 bases are TGCGCCAGCAGCTTGGCTAGCGGGGGGGCGAAGAATGAGCAGTTCTTC. This translates into CASSLASGGAKNEQFF.

The gene calls are TRBV5-1 and TRBJ1-3; D is ambiguous. Germline values: CDR1 SGHRS, CDR2 YFSETQ. Trimming removed 0 bases from V and 4 bases from J, with 8 bases in between. CDR3 length: 14 amino acids. Written as DNA, the CDR3 is TGCGCCAGCAGCTTGGACAGCCCCGGAAACACCATATATTTT. This encodes CASSLDSPGNTIYF.

The chain combines TRBV18 with TRBJ2-1; TRBD2 matches 10 bases. J gave up 4 bases and V 3 bases, and 15 bases lay outside the gene matches. Germline V gene data show CDR1 as KGHSH and CDR2 as LQKENI. The CDR3 loop spans 19 amino acids. CDR3 sequence reads: CASSPVLAGTTQGYNEQFF. DNA of the CDR3: TGTGCCAGCTCACCTGTACTAGCGGGGACCACTCAGGGGTACAATGAGCAGTTCTTC. Variable domain in full (rest from reference TRBV18 and TRBJ2-1): NAGVMQNPRHLVRRRGQEARLRCSPMKGHSHVYWYRQLPEEGLKFMVYLQKENIIDESGMPKERFSAEFPKEGPSILRIQQVVRGDSAAYFCASSPVLAGTTQGYNEQFFGPGTRLTVL.

This clone was picked up one time. The chain employs TRBV18 and TRBJ1-5; D not resolved. V was shortened by 3 bases and J by 2 bases, with 5 bases between the two germline ends. CDR3 length: 13 amino acids. The germline V gene has CDR1 KGHSH and CDR2 LQKENI. In nucleotides, the CDR3 is TGTGCCAGCTCACCGTCAGGCAATCAGCCCCAGCATTTT. The encoded protein is CASSPSGNQPQHF.

J is TRBJ1-1 and V is TRBV18; TRBD1 matches 8 bases. J lost 6 bases, V lost 5 bases, and 8 bases had no gene match. Germline CDR1 reads KGHSH; CDR2 reads LQKENI. The CDR3 covers 14 residues. The CDR3 nucleotides are TGTGCCAGCTCATCCACAGGGGGTTGGGCTGAAGCTTTCTTT. Translating gives CASSSTGGWAEAFF.

The chain carries TRBV5-1 and TRBJ1-1; no clear D. The CDR3 is 13 amino acids. Germline values: CDR1 SGHRS, CDR2 YFSETQ. V dropped 0 bases and J dropped 1 base, with 4 bases sitting between them. This CDR3 is CASSLAQNTEAFF. CDR3 DNA: TGCGCCAGCAGCTTGGCCCAGAACACTGAAGCTTTCTTT.

The rearrangement joins TRBV10-3 to TRBJ1-2; 9 bases map to TRBD1. This CDR3 comprises 16 residues. Germline assignment: CDR1 ENHRY and CDR2 SYGVKD. The V gene end was trimmed by 2 bases and the J gene end by 2 bases; junction bases not matched to a gene: 6. Here the CDR3 reads CAISEVGQGENYGYTF. The CDR3 DNA follows: TGTGCCATCAGTGAGGTGGGACAGGGAGAAAACTATGGCTACACCTTC.

J is TRBJ1-3 and V is TRBV6-6; 8 positions agree with TRBD1. Germline lookup yields CDR1 MNHNY and CDR2 SVGAGI (reference sequence). With 8 bases clipped from V and 5 bases from J, the junction kept 5 bases outside the gene matches. CDR3 length: 13 residues. DNA of the CDR3: TGTGCCAGCTCAGGGGGCACGCGAAACACCATATATTTT. This sequence encodes CASSGGTRNTIYF.

This chain joins TRBV6-5 and TRBJ1-6; tentative D call: TRBD1 (6 bases). In germline, CDR1 is MNHEY, CDR2 SVGAGI. The CDR3 is 12 amino acids. With 8 bases removed from V and 11 bases from J, the gap between germline ends came to 13 bases. The CDR3 loop reads CASLPRGPPLHF. CDR3 sequence (DNA): TGTGCCAGCTTACCCAGGGGCCCACCCCTCCACTTT.

Remarks on this clone: At one end the junction does not follow the germline gene, possibly because of a read error. Other nucleotide sequences from this sample produce the same CDR3. The chain combines TRBV20-1 with TRBJ2-7; D remains ambiguous. Per germline, CDR1 DFQATT and CDR2 SNEGSKA (reference sequence). The CDR3 spans 11 residues. DNA of the CDR3: TGCAGCGCTAGATCAGGTCACGAGCAGTACTTC. Residues: CSARSGHEQYF.

The V call is TRBV6-5, the J call TRBJ1-1, with 9 bases matching TRBD1. CDR1 MNHEY and CDR2 SVGAGI come from the germline V gene. V shed 2 bases and J 1 base; nucleotides not matched to a gene: 2. This CDR3 comprises 15 residues. The CDR3 here is CASSYQGQGNTEAFF. CDR3 DNA: TGTGCCAGCAGTTACCAGGGACAGGGGAACACTGAAGCTTTCTTT.

The chain employs TRBV19 and TRBJ1-2, with 9 bases fitting TRBD1. This CDR3 has 14 amino acids. The junction had 10 bases not matched to a gene; V was cut back by 6 bases and J by 8 bases. From germline, CDR1 is LNHDA and CDR2 SQIVND (reference sequence). The CDR3 DNA reads TGTGCCAGTAGGGAGGGGACAGGGATGGGCGGCTACACCTTC. Amino acids: CASREGTGMGGYTF.